A selection of T cell receptor beta chains follows, all from one sample in a study of T cell changes during pregnancy in multiple sclerosis. This table comes from immunoSEQ multiplex PCR, and its TCRdb copy is limited to in-frame clones, with some not included. The table shows under 70,000 clones, with 91% occurring only once. This specimen was peripheral blood, taken after pregnancy. Every receptor here comes from a female donor in good health, enrolled as a control in a pregnancy study. CDR3s include the opening cysteine and the closing phenylalanine or tryptophan. Clone sizes are given selectively: once, few, many, or a class where the clone is expanded.

17,TRBJ2-1,TRBV5-6,-,CASNFPGSFRGYNEQFF
13,TRBJ1-2,TRBV6-1,-,CASSPDRLYGYTF
13,TRBJ2-1,TRBV11-3,-,CASSFGGENEQFF
12,TRBJ2-7,TRBV18,-,CASSPGGGEQYF
16,TRBJ2-3,TRBV15,-,CATSRASGGSTDTQYF
15,TRBJ2-7,TRBV4-3,-,CASSQLAGPSYEQYF
16,TRBJ1-5,TRBV7-6,-,CASSPGGPPINQPQHF
15,TRBJ1-1,TRBV18,few,CASSPSVVRGPEAFF
17,TRBJ1-2,TRBV15,-,CATSSPRSEGSNYGYTF
15,TRBJ2-5,TRBV7-9,-,CASSLAFGQQETQYF
16,TRBJ1-3,TRBV18,-,CASSPPAPSRENTIYF
18,TRBJ2-2,TRBV5-5,-,CASSLEGQGAANTGELFF
13,TRBJ1-2,TRBV30,-,CAWSVGAKYGYTF
13,TRBJ1-5,TRBV10-3,-,CAISSITDQPQHF
16,TRBJ1-6,TRBV30,-,CAWRPRGDSYNSPLHF
14,TRBJ2-1,TRBV6-5,-,CASSWGLAYNEQFF
14,TRBJ2-4,TRBV25-1,-,CASSERGTGNIQYF
16,TRBJ2-2,TRBV5-1,-,CASQREGQGDTGELFF
17,TRBJ1-4,TRBV5-4,once,CASSPWPGVATNEKLFF
14,TRBJ1-1,TRBV7-2,-,CASSQEQGYTEAFF
15,TRBJ1-2,TRBV7-2,-,CASSPTDTINYGYTF
16,TRBJ2-2,TRBV30,medium-sized,CARKTSGGIYTGELFF
16,TRBJ2-1,TRBV7-9,once,CASSLLFTGGGNEQFF
13,TRBJ1-2,TRBV27,once,CASSQTGNYGYTF
14,TRBJ1-2,TRBV5-6,-,CASSSAGVSYGYTF
13,TRBJ2-1,TRBV19,-,CASNSGPRNEQFF
15,TRBJ2-7,TRBV28,-,CASSTTGLASYEQYF
14,TRBJ1-2,TRBV30,-,CAWSVRQGNYGYTF
15,TRBJ1-1,TRBV6-5,-,CASSYSPGWDTEAFF
18,TRBJ2-1,TRBV25-1,-,CASSALTSRQVRNNEQFF
18,TRBJ1-3,TRBV4-2,-,CASSQDRYRKNSGNTIYF
15,TRBJ2-7,TRBV7-2,few,CASSLRQGLSLEQYF
15,TRBJ1-2,TRBV30,-,CAWAWPGQTNYGYTF
16,TRBJ2-7,TRBV7-2,-,CASSTRTGTGSYEQYF
15,TRBJ2-7,TRBV30,-,CAWSVTVGACYEQYF
12,TRBJ1-1,TRBV11-2,once,CASSLEASEAFF
17,TRBJ2-5,TRBV4-2,-,CASSQEMGQRGAETQYF
14,TRBJ1-1,TRBV5-1,-,CASRDRGGDTEAFF
14,TRBJ1-6,TRBV27,-,CASSIGGSSPPLHF
14,TRBJ1-1,TRBV19,-,CASTRDRDDTEAFF
15,TRBJ2-2,TRBV19,-,CASSTGGGAVGELFF
17,TRBJ2-4,TRBV29-1,-,CSAIGLAGGRRGNIQYF
14,TRBJ2-1,TRBV29-1,-,CSATSEFSYNEQFF
15,TRBJ2-2,TRBV7-9,-,CASSLTGGNTGELFF
14,TRBJ1-1,TRBV19,-,CASSIEGTAGEAFF
15,TRBJ1-4,TRBV5-4,-,CASSPPGPGTGKLFF
14,TRBJ1-3,TRBV5-8,-,CASSPRSGGNTIYF
16,TRBJ2-2,TRBV4-3,-,CASSQEPRGSAGELFF
15,TRBJ1-1,TRBV9,-,CATFTRTAANTEAFF
16,TRBJ1-4,TRBV4-3,-,CASSQATGTGNEKLFF
15,TRBJ1-5,TRBV10-3,-,CAISDLDRGGQPQHF
15,TRBJ2-7,TRBV18,-,CASSRQGQGEYEQYF
14,TRBJ1-1,TRBV19,-,CASIYRGGSTEAFF
16,TRBJ1-1,TRBV11-3,-,CASSTDRVLLNTEAFF
15,TRBJ1-4,TRBV7-2,-,CASSLSTALREKLFF
18,TRBJ2-4,TRBV7-9,-,CASSMGLAGGDSRHIQYF